This TCR beta chain originates from a study of Graves' ophthalmopathy and Graves' hyperthyroidism. Germline assignment: CDR1 DFQATT and CDR2 SNEGSKA (reference sequence). This CDR3 region has 13 residues. J was trimmed by 0 bases and V by 4 bases; bases with no gene match: 2. The TCR beta CDR3 regions underwent amplification from RNA transcripts. RT-PCR in the first round used HTBI primers; a second-round multiplex PCR followed. TCRdb analysed the multiplex PCR reads with MiXCR anew, one entry per CDR3 protein. This table has around 520,000 distinct CDR3 sequences, about 35% appearing once. The V call is TRBV20-1, the J call TRBJ1-2; 7 bases agree with TRBD1. This TCR came from an adult man with Graves' hyperthyroidism. The sample comprised peripheral blood or thyroid tissue (not recorded which). The CDR3 DNA follows: TGCAGTGCTACCCAGGGGGCTAACTATGGCTACACCTTC. It yields the protein CSATQGANYGYTF.